What follows are 14 T cell receptor beta chains derived from one specimen sequenced in a study of T cells in tuberculosis. Repertoires were generated with immunoSEQ multiplex PCR, while TCRdb's copy carries only in-frame clones and drops some. The repertoire holds 30,000 to 40,000 clones, with 97% as singletons. Input material: PBMCs. Every receptor here comes from a donor between 10 and 29 years old with latent tuberculosis or without tuberculosis infection.

The V and J genes are TRBV6-1 and TRBJ1-5; possible D gene TRBD1, 5 bases. This CDR3 has 14 residues. Germline V gene data show CDR1 as MNHNS and CDR2 as SASEGT. The ends were cut back, 1 base at V and 7 bases at J, with 11 bases in the middle. The CDR3 DNA reads as TGTGCCAGCAGTGAAGTTTGGGGCAGCCAGCCCCAGCATTTT. This encodes CASSEVWGSQPQHF.

This chain joins TRBV2 and TRBJ2-5; D gene uncertain. Germline V lookup: CDR1 SNHLY, CDR2 FYNNEI. V was cut by 8 bases and J by 1 base, with 11 bases left in between. The CDR3 sequence is 13 residues long. The CDR3 here is CASARLIQETQYF. Here the CDR3 DNA reads TGTGCCAGCGCCCGACTCATCCAAGAGACCCAGTACTTC. Complete variable domain (other parts from reference TRBV2 and TRBJ2-5): EPEVTQTPSHQVTQMGQEVILRCVPISNHLYFYWYRQILGQKVEFLVSFYNNEISEKSEIFDDQFSVERPDGSNFTLKIRSTKLEDSAMYFCASARLIQETQYFGPGTRLLVL.

V is TRBV5-6 and J is TRBJ2-2, with D perhaps matching TRBD2 (6 bases). The CDR3 contains 15 residues. The V end was cut by 0 bases, the J end by 6 bases, with 12 bases between. Germline V gene sequence: CDR1 SGHDT, CDR2 YYEEEE. CDR3 nucleotides: TGTGCCAGCAGCTTGGTTTACGGAGGGGCCGGGGAGCTGTTTTTT. Translating it yields CASSLVYGGAGELFF.

The chain employs TRBV7-7 and TRBJ2-5, with TRBD2 matching 11 bases. J gave up 0 bases and V 5 bases, and 5 bases lay outside the gene matches. The CDR3 consists of 16 residues. CDR1 is SSHAT and CDR2 is FNYEAQ in the germline V gene (reference sequence). The CDR3 region is CASSPGTSGNQETQYF. CDR3 bases: TGTGCCAGCAGCCCCGGGACTAGCGGAAACCAAGAGACCCAGTACTTC.

This chain links TRBV27 with TRBJ1-3, with TRBD1 identical over 7 bases. After removal of 5 bases from V and 0 bases from J, the junction contained 4 bases not matched to a gene. The CDR3 has 15 residues. From germline, CDR1 is MNHEY and CDR2 SMNVEV (reference sequence). The CDR3, as DNA: TGTGCCAGCAGTCGACAGGGACGCTCTGGAAACACCATATATTTT. Its translation: CASSRQGRSGNTIYF.

V gene TRBV6-1 combines with J gene TRBJ2-1, with 9 nucleotides matching TRBD1. Germline-derived CDR1 and CDR2 are MNHNS and SASEGT. This CDR3 region has 15 residues. V lost 11 bases and J lost 10; bases outside the gene matches: 18. CDR3 residues: CACEMDRGRGTEQFF. CDR3 DNA sequence: TGTGCCTGCGAGATGGACAGGGGCCGGGGCACCGAGCAGTTCTTC.

V and J are TRBV2 and TRBJ2-1, with D maybe TRBD2 (7 bases). In germline, CDR1 is SNHLY, CDR2 FYNNEI. The CDR3 is 14 residues long. Trimming stripped 7 bases from V and 8 bases from J, with 18 bases between. The CDR3 is CASKRGGAPDEQFF. Here the CDR3 DNA reads TGTGCCAGCAAGAGGGGGGGGGCCCCAGATGAGCAGTTCTTC.

The J gene is TRBJ1-3, the V gene TRBV9; 7 bases match TRBD1. J lost 2 bases, V lost 3 bases, and 5 bases had no gene match. The CDR3 is 15 amino acids. The germline V gene encodes CDR1 SGDLS and CDR2 YYNGEE. The CDR3 reads CASSGQGITGNTIYF. In DNA, the CDR3 is TGTGCCAGCAGCGGACAGGGAATTACTGGAAACACCATATATTTT.

The rearrangement uses TRBV29-1 and TRBJ1-3, with 7 bases lining up with TRBD1. The CDR3 loop spans 15 amino acids. Trimming cost V 5 bases and J 1 base; bases outside gene matches: 8. Germline-derived CDR1 and CDR2 are SQVTM and ANQGSEA. The CDR3 loop reads CSVPGSQGSGNTIYF. In nucleotides, the CDR3 is TGCAGCGTTCCGGGTTCACAGGGGTCTGGAAACACCATATATTTT.

The chain recombines TRBV7-2 with TRBJ1-2; 7 nucleotides agree with TRBD1. V lost 5 bases and J lost 4; bases outside the gene matches: 10. Germline V CDR1 and CDR2: SGHTA, FQGNSA. This CDR3 is 15 amino acids long. The chain's CDR3 is CASSPGQTLSYGYTF. The CDR3 DNA sequence: TGTGCCAGCAGCCCGGGACAGACTTTGTCCTATGGCTACACCTTC.

J is TRBJ1-5 and V is TRBV30; TRBD1 matches 8 bases. The CDR3 runs to 14 residues. The V and J ends lost 2 bases and 5 bases, in that order; junction bases with no gene match: 5. Germline CDR1 GTSNPN, CDR2 SVGIG (reference sequence). CDR3 amino acids: CAWSKGQGDQPQHF. The CDR3 coding sequence is TGTGCCTGGAGTAAAGGACAGGGTGATCAGCCCCAGCATTTT.

The rearrangement joins TRBV4-1 to TRBJ1-5, with D tentatively TRBD1 (6 bases). The CDR3 has 18 amino acids. Germline V CDR1 and CDR2: MGHRA, YSYEKL. With 3 bases removed from V and 4 bases from J, the gap between germline ends came to 22 bases. CDR3 sequence reads: CASSHGSSSGGGNQPQHF. In nucleotides, the CDR3 is TGCGCCAGCAGCCACGGGTCGTCCAGCGGGGGCGGGAATCAGCCCCAGCATTTT.

CDR3 loop: CASSLSLLDRDLSYEQYF. CDR3 DNA: TGTGCCAGCAGCTTGTCTTTACTCGACAGGGACCTATCCTACGAGCAGTACTTC. The chain joins TRBV5-4 to TRBJ2-7, with 7 bases matching TRBD1. J was trimmed by 1 base and V by 1 base; bases with no gene match: 14. The length of the CDR3 is 18 residues. Germline values: CDR1 SGHNT, CDR2 YYREEE (reference sequence).

The genes are TRBV9 and TRBJ2-2, with D unresolved. This CDR3 is built from 11 residues. Trimming removed 3 bases at V and 7 bases at J, with 4 bases between. Germline V gene sequence: CDR1 SGDLS, CDR2 YYNGEE. CDR3 DNA sequence: TGTGCCAGCAGCGGTAACGGGGAGCTGTTTTTT. Residues: CASSGNGELFF.